This entry describes one T cell receptor beta chain. Its antigen is still unknown. Donors showed nominal health when sampled, although they likely had unrecorded immune exposures. This PCR relied on a set of 60 Vbeta primers and 13 Jbeta primers. Clones were read by immunoSEQ multiplex PCR, and TCRdb kept only the in-frame ones, dropping some. The data show about 94,000 clones, 81% seen once. This CDR3 is built from 16 residues. V was pared by 4 bases and J by 2 bases, with 14 bases between. Germline V gene data show CDR1 as MDHEN and CDR2 as SYDVKM. The sample belongs to a study of cytomegalovirus exposure and HLA in healthy donors. Whole-study findings and limits: Later analysis associated a missense DCLRE1C variant with TCR beta V- and J-gene trimming. Overall, under 200 TCR beta chains were annotated as cytomegalovirus-associated. Clonal expansion, a later analysis showed, was greater in HLA-associated TCR beta chains than in equally common others.

The V gene is TRBV28, the J gene TRBJ1-4; tentatively, D is TRBD1 (5 bases). Sequenced input: PBMCs. The sequence was obtained from a human donor in good health. CDR3 residues: CASSSPGGETNEKLFF. CDR3 DNA sequence: TGTGCCAGCAGTTCCCCCGGGGGGGAGACTAATGAAAAACTGTTTTTT.